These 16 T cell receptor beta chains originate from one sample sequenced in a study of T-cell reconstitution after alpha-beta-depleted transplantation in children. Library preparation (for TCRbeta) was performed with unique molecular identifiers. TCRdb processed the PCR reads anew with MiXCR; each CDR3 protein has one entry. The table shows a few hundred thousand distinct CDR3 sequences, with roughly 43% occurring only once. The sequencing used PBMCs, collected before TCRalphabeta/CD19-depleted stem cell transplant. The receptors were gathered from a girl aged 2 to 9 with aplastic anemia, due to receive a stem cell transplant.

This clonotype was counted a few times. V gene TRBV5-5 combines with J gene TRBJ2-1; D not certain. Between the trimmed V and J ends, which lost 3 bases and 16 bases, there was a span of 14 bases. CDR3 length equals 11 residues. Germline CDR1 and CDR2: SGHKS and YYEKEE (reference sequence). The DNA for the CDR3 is TGTGCCAGCAGCTCGGACCCCCGGAAATTCTTC. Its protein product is CASSSDPRKFF. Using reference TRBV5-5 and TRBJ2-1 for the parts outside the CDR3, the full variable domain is DAGVTQSPTHLIKTRGQQVTLRCSPISGHKSVSWYQQVLGQGPQFIFQYYEKEERGRGNFPDRFSARQFPNYSSELNVNALLLGDSALYLCASSSDPRKFFGPGTRLTVL.

CDR3 loop: CASSLMVGLAGADTQYF. For the CDR3, the DNA is TGTGCCAGCAGCTTAATGGTAGGACTAGCGGGAGCCGATACGCAGTATTTT. This chain joins TRBV7-3 and TRBJ2-3; TRBD2 agrees at 13 bases. The trim removed 1 base at V and 6 bases at J, leaving 7 bases unmatched. In germline, CDR1 is SGHTA, CDR2 FQGTGA. The CDR3 is made up of 17 amino acids.

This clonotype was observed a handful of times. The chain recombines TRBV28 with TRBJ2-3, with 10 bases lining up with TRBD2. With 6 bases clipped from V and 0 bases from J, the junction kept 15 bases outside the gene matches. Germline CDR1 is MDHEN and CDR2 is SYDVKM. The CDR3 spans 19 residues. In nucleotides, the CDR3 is TGTGCCAGCAGCTACCCTAGCGGGAGAGGGGGGGGTAGCACAGATACGCAGTATTTT. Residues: CASSYPSGRGGGSTDTQYF. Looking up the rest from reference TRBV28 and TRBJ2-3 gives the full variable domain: DVKVTQSSRYLVKRTGEKVFLECVQDMDHENMFWYRQDPGLGLRLIYFSYDVKMKEKGDIPEGYSVSREKKERFSLILESASTNQTSMYLCASSYPSGRGGGSTDTQYFGPGTRLTVL.

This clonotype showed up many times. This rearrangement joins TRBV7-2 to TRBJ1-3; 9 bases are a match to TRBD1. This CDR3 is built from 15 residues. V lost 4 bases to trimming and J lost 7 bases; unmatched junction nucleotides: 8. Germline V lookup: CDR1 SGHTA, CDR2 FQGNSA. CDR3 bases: TGTGCCAGCAGCTCCCCGGGACAGGGCTGGAACACCATATATTTT. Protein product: CASSSPGQGWNTIYF.

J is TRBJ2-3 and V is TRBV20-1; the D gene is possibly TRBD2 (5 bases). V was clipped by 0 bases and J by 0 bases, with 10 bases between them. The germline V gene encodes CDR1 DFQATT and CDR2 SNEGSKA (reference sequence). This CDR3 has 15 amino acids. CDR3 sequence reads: CSARDHGVSTDTQYF. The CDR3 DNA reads TGCAGTGCTAGAGATCACGGGGTTAGCACAGATACGCAGTATTTT.

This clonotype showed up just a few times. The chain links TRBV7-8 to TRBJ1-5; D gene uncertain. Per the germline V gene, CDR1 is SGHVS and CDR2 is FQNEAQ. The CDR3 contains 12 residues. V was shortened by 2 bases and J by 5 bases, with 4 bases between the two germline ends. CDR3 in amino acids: CASSLQDQPQHF. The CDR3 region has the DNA TGTGCCAGCAGCTTACAAGATCAGCCCCAGCATTTT.

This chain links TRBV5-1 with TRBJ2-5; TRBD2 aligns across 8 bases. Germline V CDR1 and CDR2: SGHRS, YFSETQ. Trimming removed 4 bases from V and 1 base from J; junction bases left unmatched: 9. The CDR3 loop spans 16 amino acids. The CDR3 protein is CASSKEAGGRQETQYF. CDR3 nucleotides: TGCGCCAGCAGCAAGGAGGCGGGAGGCCGCCAAGAGACCCAGTACTTC.

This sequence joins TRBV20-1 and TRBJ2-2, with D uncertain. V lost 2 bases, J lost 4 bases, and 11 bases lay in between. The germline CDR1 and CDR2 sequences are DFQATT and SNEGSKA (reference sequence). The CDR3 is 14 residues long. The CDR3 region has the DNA TGCAGTGCTAGAATCCCACGAGGCACCGGGGAGCTGTTTTTT. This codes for CSARIPRGTGELFF.

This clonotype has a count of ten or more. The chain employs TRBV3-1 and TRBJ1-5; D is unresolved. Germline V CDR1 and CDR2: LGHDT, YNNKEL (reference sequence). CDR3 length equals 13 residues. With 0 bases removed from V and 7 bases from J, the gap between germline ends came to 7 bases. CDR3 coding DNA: TGTGCCAGCAGCCAAGATTTAAGGCAGCCCCAGCATTTT. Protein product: CASSQDLRQPQHF. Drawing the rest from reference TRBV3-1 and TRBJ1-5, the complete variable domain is DTAVSQTPKYLVTQMGNDKSIKCEQNLGHDTMYWYKQDSKKFLKIMFSYNNKELIINETVPNRFSPKSPDKAHLNLHINSLELGDSAVYFCASSQDLRQPQHFGDGTRLSIL.

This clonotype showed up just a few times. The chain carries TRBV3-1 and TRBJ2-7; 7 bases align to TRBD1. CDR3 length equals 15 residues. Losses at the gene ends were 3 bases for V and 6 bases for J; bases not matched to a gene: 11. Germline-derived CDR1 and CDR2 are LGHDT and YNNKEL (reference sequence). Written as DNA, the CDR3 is TGTGCCAGCAGCCAGGACAGGCTCCCTGCTAGCGAGCAGTACTTC. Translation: CASSQDRLPASEQYF.

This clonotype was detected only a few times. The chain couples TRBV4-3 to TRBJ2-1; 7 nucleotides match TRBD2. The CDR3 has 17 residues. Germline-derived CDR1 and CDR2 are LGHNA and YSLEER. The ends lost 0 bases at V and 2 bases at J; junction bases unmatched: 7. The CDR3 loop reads CASSQDPGGSPYNEQFF. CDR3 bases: TGCGCCAGCAGCCAAGATCCGGGCGGGAGCCCCTACAATGAGCAGTTCTTC.

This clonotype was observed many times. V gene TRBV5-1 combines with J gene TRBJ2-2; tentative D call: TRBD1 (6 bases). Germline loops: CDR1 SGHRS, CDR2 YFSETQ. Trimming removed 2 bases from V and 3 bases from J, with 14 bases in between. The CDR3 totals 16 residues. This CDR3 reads CASSFDRKPYTGELFF. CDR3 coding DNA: TGCGCCAGCAGCTTCGACAGGAAACCATACACCGGGGAGCTGTTTTTT.

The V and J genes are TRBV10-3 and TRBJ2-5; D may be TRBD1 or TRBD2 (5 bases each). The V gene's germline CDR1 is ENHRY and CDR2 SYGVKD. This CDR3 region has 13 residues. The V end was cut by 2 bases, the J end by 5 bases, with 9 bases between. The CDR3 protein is CAISEIGTETQYF. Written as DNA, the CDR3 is TGTGCCATCAGTGAGATAGGGACGGAGACCCAGTACTTC.

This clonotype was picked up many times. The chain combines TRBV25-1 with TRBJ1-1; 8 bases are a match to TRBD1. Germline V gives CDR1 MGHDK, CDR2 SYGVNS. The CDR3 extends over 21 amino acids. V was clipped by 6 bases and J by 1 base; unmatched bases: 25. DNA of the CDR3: TGTGCCAGCAGCCGGACAGGGAGGGATCTCACCACCAAAAATACGAACACTGAAGCTTTCTTT. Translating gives CASSRTGRDLTTKNTNTEAFF.

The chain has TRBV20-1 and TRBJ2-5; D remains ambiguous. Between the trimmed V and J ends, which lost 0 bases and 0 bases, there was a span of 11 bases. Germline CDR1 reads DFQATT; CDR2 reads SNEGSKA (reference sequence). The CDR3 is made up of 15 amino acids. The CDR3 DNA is TGCAGTGCTAGAGATTGGAACGTGTACCAAGAGACCCAGTACTTC. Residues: CSARDWNVYQETQYF.

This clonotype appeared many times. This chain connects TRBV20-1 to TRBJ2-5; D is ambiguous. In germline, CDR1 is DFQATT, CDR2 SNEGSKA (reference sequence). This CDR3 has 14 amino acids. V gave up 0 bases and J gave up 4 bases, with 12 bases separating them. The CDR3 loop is CSAREMQAGETQYF. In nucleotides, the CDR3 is TGCAGTGCTAGAGAGATGCAGGCAGGAGAGACCCAGTACTTC.